This T cell receptor beta chain is drawn from a study of T-cell reconstitution after alpha-beta-depleted transplantation in children. It was with unique molecular identifiers that the TCRbeta library was prepared. One entry per CDR3 protein, called by TCRdb with MiXCR from the PCR reads. The repertoire holds around 600,000 distinct CDR3 sequences, with over 9.5% as singletons. This clonotype was seen more than once but under ten times. Germline V lookup: CDR1 SNHLY, CDR2 FYNNEI. The CDR3 extends over 14 amino acids. With V trimmed by 6 bases and J by 4 bases, 6 bases remained unmatched. This rearrangement joins TRBV2 to TRBJ1-1, with 9 bases that match TRBD1. This TCR derives from a human donor who donated a stem cell graft to a child with acute myeloid leukemia. Specimen: PBMCs from the stem cell graft donor, collected from the stem cell graft. Written as DNA, the CDR3 is TGTGCCAGCAGGAGAGAGGGACAGGGCACTGAAGCTTTCTTT. The encoded protein is CASRREGQGTEAFF.